Shown below are 5 T cell receptor beta chains from a single sample sequenced in a study of PD-1 blockade in classical Hodgkin lymphoma. Every patient was affected by relapse after autologous stem cell transplantation, while exposure to brentuximab vedotin was not uniform. Clones were sequenced by immunoSEQ multiplex PCR, and TCRdb holds only the in-frame ones, with some missing. Among just over 60,000 clones, around 88% were seen once, and the ten largest hold around 12%. The specimen was peripheral blood mononuclear cells (PBMCs), collected at baseline. Receptors were obtained from a human donor with classical Hodgkin lymphoma.

In DNA form, the CDR3 reads TGTGCCTGGAGCCAAGCGGTTGGTACGCAGTATTTT. Its translation is CAWSQAVGTQYF. The chain joins TRBV30 to TRBJ2-3; D may be TRBD2 (5 bases). Between the trimmed V and J ends, which lost 3 bases and 8 bases, there was a span of 12 bases. The germline V gene encodes CDR1 GTSNPN and CDR2 SVGIG (reference sequence). The CDR3 totals 12 residues.

V usage is TRBV5-6 and J usage is TRBJ1-2; D is perhaps TRBD1 (5 bases). The V end was cut by 2 bases, the J end by 3 bases, with 8 bases between. CDR1 and CDR2 from the germline V gene are SGHDT and YYEEEE. The CDR3 runs to 13 residues. The CDR3 is CASSLGRDYGYTF. In DNA, the CDR3 is TGTGCCAGCAGCTTAGGCAGGGACTATGGCTACACCTTC.

The J gene is TRBJ1-6, the V gene TRBV6-5, with D tentatively TRBD1 (5 bases). Trimming removed 0 bases at V and 12 bases at J, with 15 bases between. CDR3 size: 15 residues. The germline CDR1 and CDR2 sequences are MNHEY and SVGAGI. CDR3 in amino acids: CASSYSRARGIPLHF. Written as DNA, the CDR3 is TGTGCCAGCAGTTACTCCCGGGCGCGGGGGATACCCCTCCACTTT.

This clone was found once. The CDR3 spells CASSLGGARYEQYF. The DNA of the CDR3 is TGTGCCAGCAGCCTAGGGGGGGCTCGGTACGAGCAGTACTTC. The gene calls are TRBV9 and TRBJ2-7, with TRBD2 as a possible D gene (7 bases). The CDR3 contains 14 residues. V lost 4 bases and J lost 4, with 15 bases in between. CDR1 SGDLS and CDR2 YYNGEE come from the germline V gene.

The chain uses TRBV4-1 and TRBJ2-7; 8 nucleotides align to TRBD2. The germline CDR1 and CDR2 sequences are MGHRA and YSYEKL. V lost 4 bases and J lost 4; bases outside the gene matches: 9. The CDR3 is 15 residues long. The CDR3 DNA reads as TGCGCCAGCAGCCCTCAGGACGGGGGGGTATACGAGCAGTACTTC. This translates into CASSPQDGGVYEQYF.